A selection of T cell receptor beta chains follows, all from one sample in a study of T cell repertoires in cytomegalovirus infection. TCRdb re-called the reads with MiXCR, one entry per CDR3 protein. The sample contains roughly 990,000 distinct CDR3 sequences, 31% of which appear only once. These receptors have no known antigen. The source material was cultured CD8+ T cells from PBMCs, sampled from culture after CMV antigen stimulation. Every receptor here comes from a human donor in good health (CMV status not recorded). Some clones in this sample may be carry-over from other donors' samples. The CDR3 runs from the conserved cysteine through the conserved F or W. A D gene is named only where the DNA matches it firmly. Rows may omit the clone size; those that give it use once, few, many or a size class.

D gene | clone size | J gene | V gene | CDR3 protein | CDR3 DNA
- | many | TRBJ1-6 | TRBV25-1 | CASSERYYNSPLHF | TGTGCCAGCAGTGAAAGATACTATAATTCACCCCTCCACTTT
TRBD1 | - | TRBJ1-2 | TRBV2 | CASNRPGGYNYGYTF | TGTGCCAGCAATCGACCAGGGGGCTACAACTATGGCTACACCTTC
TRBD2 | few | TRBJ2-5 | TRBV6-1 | CASSGRGTSGKETQYF | TGTGCCAGCAGTGGCCGTGGGACTAGCGGGAAAGAGACCCAGTACTTC
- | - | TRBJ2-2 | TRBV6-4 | CASSEEGGTGELFF | TGTGCCAGCAGTGAAGAGGGGGGAACGGGGGAGCTGTTTTTT
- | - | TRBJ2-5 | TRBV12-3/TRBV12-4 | CASSSRLVQETQYF | TGTGCCAGCAGCTCCCGATTGGTCCAAGAGACCCAGTACTTC
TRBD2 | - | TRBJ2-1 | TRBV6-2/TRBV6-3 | CASSPLLVAGYNEQFF | TGTGCCAGCAGTCCACTATTAGTAGCGGGCTACAATGAGCAGTTCTTC
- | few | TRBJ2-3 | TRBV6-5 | CASSYRTGRGDTQYF | TGTGCCAGCAGTTATCGTACAGGGCGGGGAGATACGCAGTATTTT
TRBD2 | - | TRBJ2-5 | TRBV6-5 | CASSGSTSEETQYF | TGTGCCAGCAGTGGGTCGACTAGCGAAGAGACCCAGTACTTC
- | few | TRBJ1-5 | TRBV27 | CASSLTETSNQPQHF | TGTGCCAGCAGTTTGACAGAGACTTCCAATCAGCCCCAGCATTTT
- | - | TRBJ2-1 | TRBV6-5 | CASSYGTGVEQFF | TGTGCCAGCAGTTACGGGACCGGGGTCGAGCAGTTCTTC
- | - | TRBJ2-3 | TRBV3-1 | CASSQEGATTDTQYF | TGTGCCAGCAGCCAAGAAGGCGCTACCACAGATACGCAGTATTTT
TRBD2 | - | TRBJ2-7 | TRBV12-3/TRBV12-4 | CASSLGTSQMDEQYF | TGTGCCAGCAGTTTAGGGACTAGCCAGATGGACGAGCAGTACTTC
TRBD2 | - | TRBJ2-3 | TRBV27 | CASSLYSGGAGSTDTQYF | TGTGCCAGCAGTTTGTATAGCGGGGGGGCCGGAAGCACAGATACGCAGTATTTT
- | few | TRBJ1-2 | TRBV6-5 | CASSPFSGTGYTF | TGTGCCAGCAGCCCCTTTTCCGGGACCGGCTACACCTTC
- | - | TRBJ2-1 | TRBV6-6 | CASSSPNRGLEQFF | TGTGCCAGCAGTTCCCCCAACCGGGGTCTCGAGCAGTTCTTC
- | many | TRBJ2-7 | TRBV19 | CASSLQGPYEQYF | TGTGCCAGTAGTCTACAGGGCCCCTACGAGCAGTACTTC
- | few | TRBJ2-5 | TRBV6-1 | CASSEGGGKETQYF | TGTGCCAGCAGTGAAGGAGGCGGAAAAGAGACCCAGTACTTC
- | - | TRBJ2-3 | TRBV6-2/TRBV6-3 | CASSYFEDTQYF | TGTGCCAGCAGTTACTTTGAAGATACGCAGTATTTT
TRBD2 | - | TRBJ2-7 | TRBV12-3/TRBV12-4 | CASSLTSGGDPYEQYF | TGTGCCAGCAGTTTGACTAGCGGGGGCGATCCCTACGAGCAGTACTTC
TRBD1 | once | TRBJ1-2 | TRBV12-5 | CASGPGTGEDYGYTF | TGTGCTAGTGGTCCGGGGACAGGGGAGGACTATGGCTACACCTTC
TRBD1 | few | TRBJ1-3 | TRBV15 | CATSSSDRGVRNTIYF | TGTGCCACCAGCAGTTCCGACAGGGGCGTAAGAAACACCATATATTTT
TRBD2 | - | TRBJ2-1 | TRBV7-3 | CASSAPGLAEKQFF | TGTGCCAGCAGCGCACCGGGACTAGCGGAAAAACAGTTCTTC
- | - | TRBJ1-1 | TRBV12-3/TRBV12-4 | CASSQGRVLEAFF | TGTGCCAGCAGCCAAGGACGGGTACTTGAAGCTTTCTTT
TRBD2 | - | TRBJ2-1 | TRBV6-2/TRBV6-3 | CASSQTRGGYNEQFF | TGTGCCAGCAGCCAGACGCGGGGGGGCTACAATGAGCAGTTCTTC
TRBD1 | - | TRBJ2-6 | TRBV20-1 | CSARVGQGARGANVLTF | TGCAGTGCTAGAGTGGGACAGGGGGCGCGCGGGGCCAACGTCCTGACTTTC
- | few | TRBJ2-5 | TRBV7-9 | CASSQGQLYQETQYF | TGTGCCAGCAGCCAAGGACAGCTGTACCAAGAGACCCAGTACTTC
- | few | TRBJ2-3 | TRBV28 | CASSDPGHLPDTQYF | TGTGCCAGCAGTGATCCGGGACACCTCCCAGATACGCAGTATTTT
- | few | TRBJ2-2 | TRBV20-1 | CSADSANTGELFF | TGCAGTGCTGACAGCGCCAACACCGGGGAGCTGTTTTTT
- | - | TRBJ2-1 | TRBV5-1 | CASSLSRREEQFF | TGCGCCAGCAGCTTGAGTAGGAGGGAGGAGCAGTTCTTC
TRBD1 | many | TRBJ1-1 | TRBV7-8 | CASSLDAGGVTEAFF | TGTGCCAGCAGCTTAGACGCAGGGGGAGTCACTGAAGCTTTCTTT
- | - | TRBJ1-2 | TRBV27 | CASSLSAGLLYGYTF | TGTGCCAGCAGTTTATCGGCAGGGCTCCTCTATGGCTACACCTTC
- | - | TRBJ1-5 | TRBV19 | CASSIRAGNQPQHF | TGTGCCAGTAGTATTAGGGCAGGGAATCAGCCCCAGCATTTT
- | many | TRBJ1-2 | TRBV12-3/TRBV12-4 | CASSPTGPF | TGTGCCAGCAGTCCCACAGGACCCTTC
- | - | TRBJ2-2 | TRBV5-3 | CASSPSAVGTGELFF | TGTGCCAGCAGCCCTTCTGCGGTTGGCACCGGGGAGCTGTTTTTT
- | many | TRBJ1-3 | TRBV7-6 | CASSSGRLSGNTIYF | TGTGCCAGCAGCTCAGGACGTCTCTCTGGAAACACCATATATTTT
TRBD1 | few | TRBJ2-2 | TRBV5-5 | CASSLVGTGESTGELFF | TGTGCCAGCAGCTTGGTAGGGACAGGGGAGAGCACCGGGGAGCTGTTTTTT
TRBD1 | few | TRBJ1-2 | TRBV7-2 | CASRLGQGGDYGYTF | TGTGCCAGCAGACTGGGGCAGGGGGGGGACTATGGCTACACCTTC
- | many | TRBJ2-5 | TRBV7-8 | CASSYPTRGEETQYF | TGTGCCAGCAGCTACCCTACTAGGGGAGAGGAGACCCAGTACTTC
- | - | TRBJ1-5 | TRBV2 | CASSEAGYTESNQPQHF | TGTGCCAGCAGTGAAGCAGGGTACACAGAGAGCAATCAGCCCCAGCATTTT
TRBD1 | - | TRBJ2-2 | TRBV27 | CASMVGQGTGELFF | TGTGCCAGCATGGTGGGACAGGGAACCGGGGAGCTGTTTTTT
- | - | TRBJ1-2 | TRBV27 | CASSPNAGRYGYTF | TGTGCCAGCAGTCCAAACGCGGGTCGGTATGGCTACACCTTC
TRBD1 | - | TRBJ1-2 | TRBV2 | CASKPGQGWIKSGYTF | TGTGCCAGCAAGCCGGGACAGGGTTGGATTAAAAGCGGCTACACCTTC
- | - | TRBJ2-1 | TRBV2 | CASSEVAGDNEQFF | TGTGCCAGCAGTGAAGTAGCAGGAGACAATGAGCAGTTCTTC
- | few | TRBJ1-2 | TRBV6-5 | CASSRTNYGYTF | TGTGCCAGCAGTCGAACTAACTATGGCTACACCTTC
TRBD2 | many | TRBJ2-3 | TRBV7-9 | CASSSLAGKPDTQYF | TGTGCCAGCAGTTCGCTAGCGGGGAAGCCAGATACGCAGTATTTT
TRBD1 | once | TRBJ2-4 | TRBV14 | CASGQGEWDIQYF | TGTGCCAGCGGCCAGGGGGAGTGGGACATTCAGTACTTC
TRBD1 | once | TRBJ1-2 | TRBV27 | CVSRPSTGAYYGYTF | TGTGTCAGCAGGCCGTCGACAGGGGCGTACTATGGCTACACCTTC